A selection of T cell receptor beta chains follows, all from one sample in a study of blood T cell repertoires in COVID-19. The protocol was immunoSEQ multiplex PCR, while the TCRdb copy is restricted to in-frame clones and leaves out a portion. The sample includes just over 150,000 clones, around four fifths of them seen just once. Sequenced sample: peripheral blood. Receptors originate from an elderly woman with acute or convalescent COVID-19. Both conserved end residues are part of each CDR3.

cdr3_aa: CASSLGSVNEKLFF; v_call: TRBV5-4; j_call: TRBJ1-4
cdr3_aa: CASSNRLLSYNEQFF; v_call: TRBV7-9; j_call: TRBJ2-1
cdr3_aa: CASRPTSGDQYF; v_call: TRBV2; j_call: TRBJ2-3
cdr3_aa: CASSPQGVVSYNEQFF; v_call: TRBV5-1; j_call: TRBJ2-1
cdr3_aa: CASRTGGGSRYGYTF; v_call: TRBV28; j_call: TRBJ1-2
cdr3_aa: CASSLQGGKNTEAFF; v_call: TRBV5-1; j_call: TRBJ1-1
cdr3_aa: CASSLMSPTDTQYF; v_call: TRBV11-2; j_call: TRBJ2-3
cdr3_aa: CASSLEDRRSGYTF; v_call: TRBV5-4; j_call: TRBJ1-2
cdr3_aa: CASGLSGTGYSPLHF; v_call: TRBV12-5; j_call: TRBJ1-6
cdr3_aa: CASSYERGTEAFF; v_call: TRBV6-5; j_call: TRBJ1-1
cdr3_aa: CAWSVGQIYEQYF; v_call: TRBV30; j_call: TRBJ2-7
cdr3_aa: CASSYSTARGQPQHF; v_call: TRBV6-6; j_call: TRBJ1-5
cdr3_aa: CASSQGGSPSGEQFF; v_call: TRBV3-1/TRBV3-2; j_call: TRBJ2-1
cdr3_aa: CASSRLGSRSGNTIYF; v_call: TRBV18; j_call: TRBJ1-3
cdr3_aa: CASSLEPRGNEQFF; v_call: TRBV5-1; j_call: TRBJ2-1